This T cell receptor (beta chain) was captured in a study of shared clonotypes between healthy human individuals. Findings of the study overall: A reduction in generation probabilities was seen for non-shared clonotypes relative to those shared by all four donors.

CD45RO-negative, CCR7-selected cells formed the naive CD8 fraction, which excluded terminally differentiated effector memory CD45RA+ cells. Turning to this clone: Its antigen is not known.

Clones were sequenced by immunoSEQ multiplex PCR, and TCRdb holds only the in-frame ones, with some missing. The sample carries approximately 810,000 clones, about 92% recorded once. The CDR3 extends over 13 amino acids. V shed 5 bases and J shed 1 base, with 8 bases lying between them. The germline gives CDR1 LGHNA, CDR2 YNFKEQ. The TCR originated in a man between 25 and 39 years old in good health. This chain connects TRBV4-2 to TRBJ1-1; D is unclear. The source material was naive CD8+ T cells sorted from blood. This CDR3 is CASSSTSNTEAFF. In nucleotides, the CDR3 is TGTGCCAGCAGCTCTACATCGAACACTGAAGCTTTCTTT.